What follows describes a single T cell receptor beta chain. This clone has a single count. What antigen it recognizes has not been identified. No base qualities exist here, and no much larger clone lies one base off it. The data were obtained in a study of OX40 agonist ivuxolimab in advanced cancers. About the full investigation: Ivuxolimab, which targeted the costimulatory receptor OX40 (CD134), was an agonistic, fully human IgG2 monoclonal antibody. Intravenous ivuxolimab was administered to patients every 2 weeks at six dose levels: 0.01, 0.1, 0.3, 1.5, 3 and 10 mg/kg. Of the approximately 54 patients in dose escalation, about 20 had hepatocellular carcinoma, some 15 had melanoma, 9 had renal cell carcinoma and 9 had head and neck cancer. The dose-escalation cohort was around 83% male with a mean age of roughly 60 years, ranging from roughly 20 to 85. Prior anti-PD-1, anti-PD-L1 or anti-CTLA-4 therapy was permitted, and 30% to 50% of dose-escalation patients had received checkpoint inhibitors. Partial responses occurred in three dose-escalation patients: two with cutaneous melanoma and one with hepatocellular carcinoma. Peripheral TCRbeta sequencing aimed to test whether ivuxolimab altered TCR sequence diversity and caused clonal T-cell expansion. The paper reports the monotherapy dose-escalation portion (N = 52 patients) of the phase I ivuxolimab trial.

Patients with a history of autoimmune disease or receiving systemic immunosuppression were excluded from the trial. In every dose cohort, peripheral blood was drawn for TCR sequencing at baseline, cycle 4 day 1, and cycle 7 day 1. Samples came from an open-label, multicenter, first-in-human phase I dose-escalation trial of ivuxolimab. Adults with locally advanced or metastatic melanoma, renal cell, hepatocellular, or head and neck squamous cell carcinoma were enrolled in the trial. Before TCR sequencing, CD4+ T cells and CD8+ T cells from peripheral blood were sorted into separate populations. The investigation overall reported the following: Clonal expansion of both CD4+ and CD8+ blood T cells was observed from baseline to week 6 at doses 0.1 to 3.0 mg/kg. In the 0.1-3.0 mg/kg groups, partial responders had among the lowest normalized peripheral clonal expansion, particularly in CD8+ T cells. After ivuxolimab, expanded clones were on average more numerous among CD8+ T cells than among CD4+ T cells. Which antigens the clonally expanded peripheral T cells were specific for was not determined. Low levels of normalized T-cell clonal expansion were also shown by some nonresponding patients.

Reading the germline V gene gives CDR1 MDHEN and CDR2 SYDVKM. V sheds 5 bases and J sheds 1 base, leaving 13 bases between their ends. From cysteine to phenylalanine, the CDR3 is 15 amino acids long. Only the CDR3 portion is preserved as DNA: 45 bases, with reading frame beginning at the first base. Genomic DNA was extracted from sorted cells for sequencing of the TCRbeta CDR3 region. TCRbeta CDR3 regions were sequenced using the immunoSEQ Assay. Here the immuneACCESS table is served through TCRdb, limited to in-frame sequences with V and J called. Missing clones are a known gap in these copies; in checked studies unresolved V genes cover under half, and the rest lacks a known reason. Within this sample are about 60,000 clones, with 75% to 95% of them counted one time only. The biggest ten clones account for around 15% of the sample.

The chain is encoded by TRBV28 joined to TRBJ2-3; the D call is tentative, TRBD1 or TRBD2, as each matches 5 bases. The source was CD4+ or CD8+ T cells sorted from blood, collected in a trial of the OX40 agonist ivuxolimab. The clonotype comes from an adult with an advanced solid tumor such as melanoma, head and neck, liver or kidney cancer. The DNA sequence reads TGTGCCAGCAGTCGCCGGGGACCCGGCACAGATACGCAGTATTTT. It translates to CASSRRGPGTDTQYF.